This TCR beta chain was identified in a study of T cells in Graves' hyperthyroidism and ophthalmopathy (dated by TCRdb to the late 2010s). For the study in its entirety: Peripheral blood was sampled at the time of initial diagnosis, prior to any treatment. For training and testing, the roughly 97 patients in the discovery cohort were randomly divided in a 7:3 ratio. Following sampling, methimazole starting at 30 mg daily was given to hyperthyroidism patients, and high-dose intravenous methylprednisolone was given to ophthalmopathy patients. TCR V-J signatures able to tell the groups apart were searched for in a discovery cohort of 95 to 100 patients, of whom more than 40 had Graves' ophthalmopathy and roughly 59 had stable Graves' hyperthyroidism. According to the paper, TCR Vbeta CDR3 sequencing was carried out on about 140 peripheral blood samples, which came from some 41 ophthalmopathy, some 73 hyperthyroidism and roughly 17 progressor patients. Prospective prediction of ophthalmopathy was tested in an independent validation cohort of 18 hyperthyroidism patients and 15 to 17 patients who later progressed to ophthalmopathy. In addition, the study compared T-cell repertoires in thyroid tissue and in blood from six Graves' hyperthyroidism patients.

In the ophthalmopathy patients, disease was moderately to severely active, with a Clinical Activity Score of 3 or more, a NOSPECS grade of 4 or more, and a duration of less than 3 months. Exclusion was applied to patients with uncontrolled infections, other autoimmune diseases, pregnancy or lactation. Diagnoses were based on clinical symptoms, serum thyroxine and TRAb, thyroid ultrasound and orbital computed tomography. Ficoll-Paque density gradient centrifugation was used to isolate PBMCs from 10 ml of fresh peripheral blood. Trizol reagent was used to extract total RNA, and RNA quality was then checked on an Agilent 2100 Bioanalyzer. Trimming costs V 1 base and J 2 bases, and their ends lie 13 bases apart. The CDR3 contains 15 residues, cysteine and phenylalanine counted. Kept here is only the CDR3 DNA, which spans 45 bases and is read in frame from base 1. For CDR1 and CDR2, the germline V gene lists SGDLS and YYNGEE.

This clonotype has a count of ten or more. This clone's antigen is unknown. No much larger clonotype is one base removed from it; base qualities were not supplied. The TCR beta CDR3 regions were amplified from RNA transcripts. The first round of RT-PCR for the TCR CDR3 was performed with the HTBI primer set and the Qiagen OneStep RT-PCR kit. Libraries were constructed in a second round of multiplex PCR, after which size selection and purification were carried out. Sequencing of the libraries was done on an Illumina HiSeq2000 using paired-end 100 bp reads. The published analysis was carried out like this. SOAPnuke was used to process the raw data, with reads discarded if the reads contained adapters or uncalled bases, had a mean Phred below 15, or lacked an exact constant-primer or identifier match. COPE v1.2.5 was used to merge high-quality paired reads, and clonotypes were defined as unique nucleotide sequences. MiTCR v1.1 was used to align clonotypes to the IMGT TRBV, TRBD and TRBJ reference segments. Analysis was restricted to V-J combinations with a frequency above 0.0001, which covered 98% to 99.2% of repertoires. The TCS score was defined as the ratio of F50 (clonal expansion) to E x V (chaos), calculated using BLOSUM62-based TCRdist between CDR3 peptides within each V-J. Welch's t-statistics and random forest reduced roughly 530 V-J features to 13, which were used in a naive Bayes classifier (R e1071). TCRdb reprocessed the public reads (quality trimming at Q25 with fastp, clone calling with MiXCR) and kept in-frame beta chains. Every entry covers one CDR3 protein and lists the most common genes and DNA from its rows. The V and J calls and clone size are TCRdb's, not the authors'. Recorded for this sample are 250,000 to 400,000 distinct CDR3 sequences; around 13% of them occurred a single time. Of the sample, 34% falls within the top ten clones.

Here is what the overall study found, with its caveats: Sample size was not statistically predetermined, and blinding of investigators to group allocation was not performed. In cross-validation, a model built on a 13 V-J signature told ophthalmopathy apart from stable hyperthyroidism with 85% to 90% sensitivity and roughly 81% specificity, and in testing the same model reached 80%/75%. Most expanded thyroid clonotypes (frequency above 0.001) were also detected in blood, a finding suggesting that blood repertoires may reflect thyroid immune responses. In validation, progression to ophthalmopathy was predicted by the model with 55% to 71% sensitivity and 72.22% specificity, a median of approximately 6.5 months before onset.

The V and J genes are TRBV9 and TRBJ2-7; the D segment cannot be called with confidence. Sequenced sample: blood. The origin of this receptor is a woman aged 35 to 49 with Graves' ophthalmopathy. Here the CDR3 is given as CASSVWAAATYEQYF. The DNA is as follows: TGTGCCAGCAGCGTATGGGCGGCAGCTACCTACGAGCAGTACTTC.